This T cell receptor beta chain came from a study of resident and recirculating memory T cells in vitiligo. Germline trimming cut 3 bases from V and 2 bases from J; bases unmatched to any gene: 4. The germline CDR1 and CDR2 sequences are SSHAT and FNYEAQ (reference sequence). This CDR3 region has 15 residues. This table comes from immunoSEQ multiplex PCR, and its TCRdb copy is limited to in-frame clones, with some not included. Of tens of thousands of clones in the sample, 91% were seen once. The V gene is TRBV7-7, the J gene TRBJ2-5; the match to TRBD2 covers 9 bases. Sequencing input: blood. The clonotype comes from a male donor with vitiligo. This CDR3 reads CASSLGGGGQETQYF. CDR3 nucleotide sequence: TGTGCCAGCAGCTTGGGCGGGGGGGGTCAAGAGACCCAGTACTTC. Filled out from reference TRBV7-7 and TRBJ2-5, the complete variable domain reads GAGVSQSPRYKVTKRGQDVTLRCDPISSHATLYWYQQALGQGPEFLTYFNYEAQPDKSGLPSDRFSAERPEGSISTLTIQRTEQRDSAMYRCASSLGGGGQETQYFGPGTRLLVL.